In this sample, the clone carrying this T cell receptor beta chain turned up once. What it recognizes is unknown. These data originate in a study of vaccination effects on CD4 cells after COVID-19. Study-level points and caveats: Convalescent patients were few in the study, and early post-infection timepoints were absent. Late in the post-vaccination period, infection-induced and vaccine-induced clones underwent marked clonal contraction.

Trimming cost V 5 bases and J 4 bases; bases outside gene matches: 7. There are 15 residues in the CDR3. Germline CDR1 reads SEHNR; CDR2 reads FQNEAQ (reference sequence). CD4+ T cells specific for antigen were expanded with viral peptide pools by the ViraFEST assay before sequencing. The culture ran for 10 days, and then CD4+ T cells were isolated. The vaccine given was either BNT162b2 or mRNA-1273, in two doses. After two million PBMC were placed in each well, they were cultured with approximately 10 IU/ml IL-2 and roughly 10 ug/ml peptides. In the cultures, half the medium was exchanged for IL-2 medium on days 3 and 7. Clones were sequenced by immunoSEQ multiplex PCR, and TCRdb holds only the in-frame ones, with some missing. The sample lists some 27,000 clones; about 73% were seen once.

The chain has TRBV7-9 and TRBJ1-4, with TRBD1 matching 7 bases. This sequence was found in a human donor who received a COVID-19 vaccine. Sequences were derived from CD4+ T cells from PBMCs cultured with HCoV-NL63 spike peptides, sampled after COVID-19 vaccination. CDR3 residues: CASSPGGEINEKLFF. CDR3 in DNA: TGTGCCAGCAGCCCAGGGGGGGAGATTAATGAAAAACTGTTTTTT. The whole variable domain, remainder taken from reference TRBV7-9 and TRBJ1-4, is DTGVSQNPRHKITKRGQNVTFRCDPISEHNRLYWYRQTLGQGPEFLTYFQNEAQLEKSRLLSDRFSAERPKGSFSTLEIQRTEQGDSAMYLCASSPGGEINEKLFFGSGTQLSVL.